This paragraph covers one T cell receptor (beta chain) sequence. In the authors' methods: Amplifying reference gene primers gave estimates of nucleated cell counts. Here immunoSEQ multiplex PCR was the method, and the copy in TCRdb shows in-frame clones only, minus some. The V and J calls and clone size were taken over from that table, and D and trimming were inferred from the DNA. The top ten hold about 9% of the sample, which has 150,000 to 200,000 clones, roughly 76% seen once. This sample was taken from a study of blood T cell repertoires in COVID-19. Across the study: Material from acute and convalescent COVID-19 was sourced from the United States, Italy and Spain. The cDNA or gDNA used as material had been derived from T cells, B-cell-depleted T cells, or PBMCs.

CDR3 size: 15 residues. The V gene's germline CDR1 is MRHNA and CDR2 SNTAGT. The V segment lost 4 bases and the J segment 10 bases; nucleotides outside the gene matches: 8. The chain links TRBV6-4 to TRBJ2-1, with 12 positions matching TRBD2. Sequenced input: peripheral blood. This TCR was recovered from a woman in her forties or fifties with active or convalescent COVID-19. DNA for the CDR3: TGTGCCAGCAGTGCCGGACTAGCGGGGTCCGGGGAGCAGTTCTTC. Protein sequence: CASSAGLAGSGEQFF.